The entry that follows covers one T cell receptor (beta chain) sequence. What it binds is not known. This CDR3 region has 14 residues. Germline V CDR1 and CDR2: MNHNS, SASEGT. Trimming cost V 6 bases and J 8 bases; bases outside gene matches: 11. Preparation of the TCRbeta library used unique molecular identifiers. Using its own MiXCR run on the PCR reads, TCRdb lists one record per CDR3 protein. The table lists 500,000 to 750,000 distinct CDR3 sequences, about a quarter of them singletons. The record originates from a study of T-cell reconstitution after alpha-beta-depleted transplantation in children. Overall study findings and caveats: T cells produced anew were the main source of T-cell counts and diversity one year after transplant.

The chain links TRBV6-1 to TRBJ1-1; 8 bases align to TRBD1. The source material was PBMCs, sampled before TCRalphabeta/CD19-depleted stem cell transplant. The TCR was taken from a boy in the first two years of life with Wiskott-Aldrich syndrome, due to receive a stem cell transplant. The CDR3 reads CASSNRGSTLEAFF. The CDR3 region has the DNA TGTGCCAGCAGCAACAGGGGGTCCACTTTAGAAGCTTTCTTT.